This TCR beta chain comes out of a study of regulatory T cells in long-lasting Graves disease. Study context: Graves' patients, newly diagnosed, had taken antithyroid drugs under 3 months.

Libraries of TCR beta came from iRepertoire HTBI primers plus Arm-PCR of CDR3 regions. TCRdb re-called the multiplex PCR reads with MiXCR, one entry per CDR3 protein. The data contain more than 350,000 distinct CDR3 sequences, more than 13% of them singletons. Time point described: newly diagnosed GD, antithyroid drugs for less than 3 months. Researchers made the TCR library from RNA that was extracted from PBMCs. Regarding the study as a whole: The study found persistent patients shared more public clonotypes (2,741) than new patients (nearly 1,000).

For this clonotype: Its antigen remains unknown.

This sample also belongs to another study, concerning T cells in Graves' hyperthyroidism and ophthalmopathy.

Here the sequenced sample was peripheral blood mononuclear cells (PBMCs), taken at new diagnosis, from a patient treated with antithyroid drugs. This TCR derives from a woman younger than 45 with Graves disease.

CDR3 in amino acids: CASRAGGDGYTF. CDR3 bases: TGTGCCAGCAGGGCGGGAGGGGACGGCTACACCTTC. The chain combines TRBV12-3 or TRBV12-4 with TRBJ1-2, with D possibly matching TRBD1 (5 bases). V was trimmed by 6 bases and J by 8 bases, leaving 13 bases between them. The CDR3 spans 12 residues.